The text below deals with one T cell receptor (beta chain). What it binds is unknown. Isolated RNA was reverse transcribed in full, so expressed TCRB transcripts were sequenced. Generated by immunoSEQ multiplex PCR, the TCRdb table keeps only in-frame clones and is missing some. The data hold under 300,000 clones, with roughly 24% observed a single time. Germline-derived CDR1 and CDR2 are MNHEY and SMNVEV (reference sequence). CDR3 length: 15 amino acids. V lost 5 bases to trimming and J lost 0 bases; unmatched junction nucleotides: 5. This specimen belongs to a study of beta chain features in type 1 diabetes. Findings of the study overall: Any HLA type influence on TCRB rearrangement was left unresolved here. There was a moderate but significant shortening of TCRB CDR3s in all four CD4+ subsets of Type 1 diabetes patients.

This TCR was sampled from a woman aged 25 to 39 with type 1 diabetes. The sample taken for sequencing was naive CD4+ T cells from blood. The chain couples TRBV27 to TRBJ2-5; 8 bases match TRBD1. The CDR3 nucleotides read TGTGCCAGCAGTCTACTGGGACAGGACCAAGAGACCCAGTACTTC. It encodes CASSLLGQDQETQYF.